This TCR beta chain stems from a study of T-cell reconstitution after alpha-beta-depleted transplantation in children (dated by TCRdb to the mid-2010s). For the wider study: T-cell immune reconstitution after TCRalphabeta/CD19-depleted allogeneic hematopoietic cell transplantation in children was quantitatively tracked in the study by means of TCR repertoire profiling.

The sample's treatment or condition label, decoded: allogeneic hematopoietic cell transplantation with graft depleted of TCRalphabeta T cells and CD19 B cells. TCRalphabeta/CD19-depleted allogeneic hematopoietic cell grafts were given to the transplant recipients, all of whom were children. A word on this clonotype: Its binding antigen is unknown. This may be a read error, as it is one base from a much larger clone.

The library came from PCR. Sequencing instrument: Illumina HiSeq 2500. To normalize quantification of the TCRbeta repertoire, the TCR libraries were built with molecular barcoding that relied on unique molecular identifiers. TCRdb passed the public sequencing reads through fastp at Q25 and MiXCR, retaining productive beta sequences. CDR3 protein sequences are deduplicated, and each keeps its most common genes and DNA. This sample comprises fewer than 750,000 distinct CDR3 sequences, roughly 23% of them detected only once. The ten largest clones take up 14% of the sample. General conclusions and limits of the study: About two months after transplant, the apparently early recovery of alphabetaT-cell counts reportedly depended on just several hundred clones that had expanded rapidly and came from non-depleted graft cells. Over the following months the frequencies of hyperexpanded clones went down, and after one year T-cell counts and TCRbeta diversity were mostly credited to newly produced T cells. In some patients, the high TCRbeta diversity seen at day 60 was put down to recipient T cells and intrathymic progenitors that had survived conditioning.

The CDR3 starts with the cysteine, ends with the phenylalanine, and has 18 residues. Only CDR3 DNA remains: 54 bases, in frame from the first base. The germline V gene (reference sequence) provides CDR1 DFQATT and CDR2 SNEGSKA. V is pared back by 0 bases and J by 0 bases, with 21 bases lying between the germline termini. This TCR derives from a boy younger than two who had a stem cell transplant for acute myeloid leukemia, so the T cells may come from the graft donor. Sequencing used PBMCs, mostly from graft donor cells, obtained 360 days after TCRalphabeta/CD19-depleted stem cell transplant. The sequence is built from TRBV20-1 and TRBJ2-7; the D match is possibly TRBD1 or TRBD2, with 7 bases aligned in each. The DNA sequence is as follows: TGCAGTGCTAGAGAAGCGGGGCACGGGTGGACAGGCTCCTACGAGCAGTACTTC. This sequence encodes CSAREAGHGWTGSYEQYF.